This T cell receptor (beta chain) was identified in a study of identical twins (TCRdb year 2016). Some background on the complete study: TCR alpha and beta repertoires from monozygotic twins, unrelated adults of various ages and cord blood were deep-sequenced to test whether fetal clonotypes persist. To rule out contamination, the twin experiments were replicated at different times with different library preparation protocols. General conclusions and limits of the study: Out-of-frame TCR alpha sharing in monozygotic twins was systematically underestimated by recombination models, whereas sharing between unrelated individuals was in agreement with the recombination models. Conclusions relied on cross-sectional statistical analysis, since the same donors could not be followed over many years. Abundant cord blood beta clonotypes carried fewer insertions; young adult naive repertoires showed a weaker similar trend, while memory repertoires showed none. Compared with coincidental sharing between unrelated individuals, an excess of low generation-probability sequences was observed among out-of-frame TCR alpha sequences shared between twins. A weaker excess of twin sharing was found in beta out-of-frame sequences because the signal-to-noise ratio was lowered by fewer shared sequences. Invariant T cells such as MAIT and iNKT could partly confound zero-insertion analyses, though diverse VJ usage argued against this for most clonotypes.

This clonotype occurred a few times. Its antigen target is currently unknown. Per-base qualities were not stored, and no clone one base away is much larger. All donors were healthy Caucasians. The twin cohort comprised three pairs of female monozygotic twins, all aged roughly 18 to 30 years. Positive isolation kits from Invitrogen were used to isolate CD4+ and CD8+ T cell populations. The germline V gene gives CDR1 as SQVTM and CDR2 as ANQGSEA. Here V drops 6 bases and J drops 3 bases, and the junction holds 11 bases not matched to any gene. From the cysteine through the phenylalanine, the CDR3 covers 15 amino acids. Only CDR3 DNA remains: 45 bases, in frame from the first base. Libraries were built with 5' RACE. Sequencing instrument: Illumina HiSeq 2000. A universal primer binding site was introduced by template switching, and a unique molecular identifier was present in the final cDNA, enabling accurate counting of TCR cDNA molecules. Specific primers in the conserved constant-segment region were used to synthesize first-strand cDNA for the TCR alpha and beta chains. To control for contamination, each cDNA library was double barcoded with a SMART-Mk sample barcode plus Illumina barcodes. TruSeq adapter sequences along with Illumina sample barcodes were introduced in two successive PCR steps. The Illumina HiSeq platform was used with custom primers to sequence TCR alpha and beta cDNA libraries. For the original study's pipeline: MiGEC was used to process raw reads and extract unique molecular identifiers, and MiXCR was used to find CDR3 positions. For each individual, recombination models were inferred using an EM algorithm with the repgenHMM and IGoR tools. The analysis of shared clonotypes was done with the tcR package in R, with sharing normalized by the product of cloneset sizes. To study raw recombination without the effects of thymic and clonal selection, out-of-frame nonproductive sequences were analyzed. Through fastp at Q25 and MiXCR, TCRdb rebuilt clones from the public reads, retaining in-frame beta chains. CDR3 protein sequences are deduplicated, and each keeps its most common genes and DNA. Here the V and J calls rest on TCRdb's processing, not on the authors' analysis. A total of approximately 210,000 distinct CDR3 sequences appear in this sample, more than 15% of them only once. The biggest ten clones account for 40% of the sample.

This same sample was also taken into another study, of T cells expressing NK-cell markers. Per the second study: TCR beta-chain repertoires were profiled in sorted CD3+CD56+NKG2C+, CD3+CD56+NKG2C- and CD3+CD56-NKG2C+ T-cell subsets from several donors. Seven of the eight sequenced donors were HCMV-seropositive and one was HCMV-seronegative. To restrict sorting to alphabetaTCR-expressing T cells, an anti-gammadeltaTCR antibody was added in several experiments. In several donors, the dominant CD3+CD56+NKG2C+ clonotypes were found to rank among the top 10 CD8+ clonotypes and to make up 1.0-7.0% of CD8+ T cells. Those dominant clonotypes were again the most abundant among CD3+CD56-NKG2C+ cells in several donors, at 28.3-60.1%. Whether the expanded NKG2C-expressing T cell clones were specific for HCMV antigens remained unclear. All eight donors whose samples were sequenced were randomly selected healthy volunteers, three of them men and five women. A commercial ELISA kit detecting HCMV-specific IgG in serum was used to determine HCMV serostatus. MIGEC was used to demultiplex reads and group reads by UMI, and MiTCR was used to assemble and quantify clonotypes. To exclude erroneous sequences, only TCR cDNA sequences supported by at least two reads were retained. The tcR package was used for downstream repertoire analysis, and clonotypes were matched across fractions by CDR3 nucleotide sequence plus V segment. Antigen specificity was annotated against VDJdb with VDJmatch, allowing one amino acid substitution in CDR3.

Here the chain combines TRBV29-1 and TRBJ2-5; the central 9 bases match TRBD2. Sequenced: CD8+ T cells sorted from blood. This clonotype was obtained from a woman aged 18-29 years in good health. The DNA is TGCAGCGTGAGGAGGCTAGCGGGAATAAAAGAGACCCAGTACTTC. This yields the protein CSVRRLAGIKETQYF.